The 30 T cell receptor beta chains below come from one sample, sequenced in a study of blood T cell repertoires in COVID-19. Sequenced by immunoSEQ multiplex PCR; TCRdb stores in-frame clones only, minus some. The data hold 100,000 to 150,000 clones, with around 86% observed a single time. The sample consisted of peripheral blood. These receptors were taken from a woman older than 75 with acute or convalescent COVID-19.

This clone was counted between two and nine times. The V gene is TRBV12-3 or TRBV12-4, the J gene TRBJ2-5; D is unclear. This CDR3 is 13 amino acids long. Trimming cost V 3 bases and J 5 bases, with 10 bases left between them. CDR3 nucleotides: TGTGCCAGCAGTTTGAATGTTCGGGAGACCCAGTACTTC. This gives the protein CASSLNVRETQYF.

CDR3 in amino acids: CASSLPTVSNYGYTF. Here the CDR3 DNA reads TGTGCCAGCAGCTTACCGACAGTATCCAACTATGGCTACACCTTC. This rearrangement joins TRBV7-9 to TRBJ1-2; the D gene is possibly TRBD1 (5 bases). Trimming took 2 bases from V and 2 from J, leaving 12 bases between them. The CDR3 sequence is 15 residues long. Germline CDR1 reads SEHNR; CDR2 reads FQNEAQ (reference sequence).

The CDR3 sequence is CASSFVSPDTQYF. Written as DNA, the CDR3 is TGTGCCAGCAGCTTCGTTTCCCCAGATACGCAGTATTTT. The chain uses TRBV7-2 and TRBJ2-3, with D hard to call. Germline values: CDR1 SGHTA, CDR2 FQGNSA. V was trimmed by 3 bases and J by 4 bases, leaving 8 bases between them. This CDR3 has 13 residues.

The rearrangement uses TRBV5-1 and TRBJ2-5; TRBD1 aligns across 10 bases. V lost 1 base and J lost 4; bases outside the gene matches: 4. This CDR3 has 15 amino acids. The V gene's germline CDR1 is SGHRS and CDR2 YFSETQ. The CDR3 coding sequence is TGCGCCAGCAGCTTGCTTGGACAGGGGGTAGAGACCCAGTACTTC. It specifies CASSLLGQGVETQYF.

This clone has a single count. The rearrangement uses TRBV7-9 and TRBJ2-1; D unresolved. The CDR3 extends over 11 amino acids. V lost 1 base and J lost 9, with 4 bases in between. Germline V gene data show CDR1 as SEHNR and CDR2 as FQNEAQ (reference sequence). The CDR3 DNA follows: TGTGCCAGCAGCTTAGGGGCTGAGCAGTTCTTC. This translates into CASSLGAEQFF.

This clone has a single count. The J gene is TRBJ2-3, the V gene TRBV28; 8 nucleotides agree with TRBD1. This CDR3 spans 13 amino acids. V shed 2 bases, J shed 7 bases, and the junction held 2 bases outside the gene matches. Germline loops: CDR1 MDHEN, CDR2 SYDVKM. The chain's CDR3 is CASSLQGANTQYF. The CDR3 region has the DNA TGTGCCAGCAGTTTACAGGGGGCGAATACGCAGTATTTT.

The chain couples TRBV7-3 to TRBJ1-4; no reliable D call. This CDR3 region has 17 residues. Germline V gene lookup returns CDR1 SGHTA and CDR2 FQGTGA. V was cut by 6 bases and J by 4 bases, with 21 bases left in between. The CDR3 reads CASRTETMWAFNEKLFF. In nucleotides, the CDR3 is TGTGCCAGCAGAACCGAAACGATGTGGGCTTTTAATGAAAAACTGTTTTTT.

The chain has TRBV3-1 (or the pseudogene TRBV3-2) and TRBJ2-5; maybe TRBD1 (5 bases). Germline V gene lookup returns CDR1 LGHDT and CDR2 YNNKEL (reference sequence). V was cut by 8 bases and J by 4 bases, with 14 bases left in between. The CDR3 runs to 13 residues. CDR3: CASRRSGSETQYF. The CDR3, as DNA: TGTGCCAGCCGCAGGTCAGGGTCAGAGACCCAGTACTTC.

The CDR3 here is CASSPDRVAPYEQYF. Here the CDR3 DNA reads TGTGCCAGCTCACCGGACAGGGTTGCCCCCTACGAGCAGTACTTC. This chain joins TRBV18 and TRBJ2-7; 8 positions agree with TRBD1. The germline CDR1 and CDR2 sequences are KGHSH and LQKENI. The ends lost 3 bases at V and 2 bases at J; junction bases unmatched: 6. The CDR3 is made up of 15 amino acids.

The CDR3 reads CATWGQLSNSPLHF. For the CDR3, the DNA is TGTGCCACCTGGGGCCAACTCTCTAATTCACCCCTCCACTTT. J is TRBJ1-6 and V is TRBV6-5; possibly TRBD1 for D (5 bases). Germline values: CDR1 MNHEY, CDR2 SVGAGI. With 10 bases removed from V and 6 bases from J, the gap between germline ends came to 16 bases. The CDR3 sequence is 14 residues long.

The rearrangement joins TRBV4-1 to TRBJ1-2, with 12 nucleotides matching TRBD1. Germline loops: CDR1 MGHRA, CDR2 YSYEKL. This CDR3 region has 19 residues. With V trimmed by 5 bases and J by 4 bases, 17 bases remained unmatched. CDR3 amino acids: CASSTRTIGTGGTRYGYTF. CDR3 bases: TGCGCCAGCAGCACACGAACGATCGGGACAGGGGGCACCCGCTATGGCTACACCTTC.

The genes are TRBV10-3 and TRBJ1-5; D is possibly TRBD1 (5 bases). The CDR3 has 13 residues. V lost 5 bases, J lost 5 bases, and 10 bases lay in between. The germline V gene encodes CDR1 ENHRY and CDR2 SYGVKD. The DNA for the CDR3 is TGTGCCATCAGTTGGGGGGAAGATCAGCCCCAGCATTTT. Translation: CAISWGEDQPQHF.

The chain joins TRBV5-1 to TRBJ2-5, with 9 nucleotides matching TRBD2. V shed 0 bases, J shed 4 bases, and the junction held 10 bases outside the gene matches. Germline V gene data show CDR1 as SGHRS and CDR2 as YFSETQ. This CDR3 contains 17 residues. The CDR3 protein is CASSLAAGGRHLETQYF. In DNA, the CDR3 is TGCGCCAGCAGCTTGGCAGCGGGGGGTCGACACTTAGAGACCCAGTACTTC. The full variable domain, its missing parts supplied by reference TRBV5-1 and TRBJ2-5, is KAGVTQTPRYLIKTRGQQVTLSCSPISGHRSVSWYQQTPGQGLQFLFEYFSETQRNKGNFPGRFSGRQFSNSRSEMNVSTLELGDSALYLCASSLAAGGRHLETQYFGPGTRLLVL.

This chain uses TRBV6-6 with TRBJ2-2; D uncertain. V was pared by 2 bases and J by 7 bases, with 8 bases between. The CDR3 contains 13 residues. Germline loops: CDR1 MNHNY, CDR2 SVGAGI (reference sequence). The CDR3 is CASSYRYGGELFF. DNA of the CDR3: TGTGCCAGCAGTTACCGGTACGGCGGGGAGCTGTTTTTT.

V is TRBV7-8 and J is TRBJ2-1, with TRBD2 matching 9 bases. The CDR3 runs 16 residues. The trim removed 0 bases at V and 3 bases at J, leaving 3 bases unmatched. CDR1 and CDR2 (germline): SGHVS, FQNEAQ. In DNA form, the CDR3 reads TGTGCCAGCAGCTTAGCACGACTAGCGGACTACAATGAGCAGTTCTTC. It translates to CASSLARLADYNEQFF.

The J gene is TRBJ2-1, the V gene TRBV18; D is uncertain. Germline values: CDR1 KGHSH, CDR2 LQKENI. CDR3 length: 13 amino acids. V shed 4 bases and J shed 5 bases, with 9 bases lying between them. As DNA, the CDR3 is TGTGCCAGCTCACAGTCCCGGGACAATGAGCAGTTCTTC. Its protein is CASSQSRDNEQFF.

V is TRBV19 and J is TRBJ1-2, with D perhaps matching TRBD1 (5 bases). CDR1 is LNHDA, CDR2 SQIVND, per germline (reference sequence). The CDR3 is 16 residues long. Between the trimmed V and J ends, which lost 3 bases and 0 bases, there was a span of 14 bases. CDR3 in DNA: TGTGCCAGTAGTATCCTCCGACCGACAGCTAACTATGGCTACACCTTC. Translated, it gives CASSILRPTANYGYTF. Drawing the rest from reference TRBV19 and TRBJ1-2, the complete variable domain is DGGITQSPKYLFRKEGQNVTLSCEQNLNHDAMYWYRQDPGQGLRLIYYSQIVNDFQKGDIAEGYSVSREKKESFPLTVTSAQKNPTAFYLCASSILRPTANYGYTFGSGTRLTVV.

This clone was observed a handful of times. The J gene is TRBJ2-7, the V gene TRBV6-6, with D tentatively TRBD1 (6 bases). The CDR3 spans 13 residues. CDR1 is MNHNY, CDR2 SVGAGI, per germline (reference sequence). V gave up 5 bases and J gave up 5 bases, with 13 bases separating them. CDR3 in DNA: TGTGCCAGCAGTAAACAGGGTGCCCACGAGCAGTACTTC. This translates into CASSKQGAHEQYF.

This rearrangement joins TRBV28 to TRBJ1-2, with a tentative D call TRBD1 (6 bases). CDR1 and CDR2 (germline): MDHEN, SYDVKM. The V end lost 5 bases, the J end lost 2 bases, and 15 bases lay between the germline ends. The CDR3 length is 15 residues. For the CDR3, the DNA is TGTGCCAGCAGTCCGGCGGGGGCGAGGAACTATGGCTACACCTTC. It specifies CASSPAGARNYGYTF.

The J gene is TRBJ1-2, the V gene TRBV28; D is perhaps TRBD1 (5 bases). V was shortened by 6 bases and J by 4 bases, with 21 bases between the two germline ends. The CDR3 contains 16 residues. In germline, CDR1 is MDHEN, CDR2 SYDVKM. In DNA, the CDR3 is TGTGCCAGCAGATTGGGTGCCGGGGGACCTACCTATGGCTACACCTTC. Translation gives CASRLGAGGPTYGYTF.

V gene TRBV11-2 combines with J gene TRBJ2-7; perhaps TRBD2 as D (6 bases). Germline V lookup: CDR1 SGHAT, CDR2 FQNNGV. The ends were cut back, 6 bases at V and 9 bases at J, with 24 bases in the middle. The CDR3 covers 15 residues. The CDR3 loop is CASRAPGTHNGGQYF. The CDR3 region has the DNA TGTGCCAGCAGGGCACCCGGGACTCACAATGGGGGGCAGTACTTC.

The chain has TRBV5-1 and TRBJ2-3; possibly TRBD2 for D (5 bases). In germline, CDR1 is SGHRS, CDR2 YFSETQ. The CDR3 spans 15 residues. V was clipped by 3 bases and J by 1 base, with 12 bases between them. The CDR3 spells CASSSRVGGTDTQYF. CDR3 nucleotide sequence: TGCGCCAGCAGCTCTCGAGTCGGGGGCACAGATACGCAGTATTTT.

The chain joins TRBV20-1 to TRBJ1-1; D is ambiguous. CDR1 is DFQATT, CDR2 SNEGSKA, per germline (reference sequence). The length of the CDR3 is 11 residues. V gave up 7 bases and J gave up 10 bases, with 16 bases separating them. CDR3 region: CSGRDSRGAFF. CDR3 DNA: TGCAGTGGCCGAGACTCACGGGGAGCTTTCTTT.

This clone was observed many times. The chain employs TRBV5-1 and TRBJ2-7; D gene uncertain. This CDR3 region has 13 residues. V was cut by 0 bases and J by 2 bases, with 6 bases left in between. Germline lookup yields CDR1 SGHRS and CDR2 YFSETQ. In DNA form, the CDR3 reads TGCGCCAGCAGCTTGGAGCCCCCCTACGAGCAGTACTTC. This translates into CASSLEPPYEQYF.

This chain joins TRBV7-2 and TRBJ1-4; 10 bases line up with TRBD1. Per the germline V gene, CDR1 is SGHTA and CDR2 is FQGNSA. Unmatched junction bases numbered 0, after V lost 5 bases and J lost 3 bases. The CDR3 consists of 14 residues. CDR3 coding DNA: TGTGCCAGCAGCGGGACAGGGGCTAATGAAAAACTGTTTTTT. Protein product: CASSGTGANEKLFF.

CDR3 bases: TGCAGCGTTGCTCACTCAGATACGCAGTATTTT. Translating gives CSVAHSDTQYF. V gene TRBV29-1 combines with J gene TRBJ2-3, with D hard to call. CDR3 length: 11 amino acids. V lost 4 bases to trimming and J lost 4 bases, with 6 bases between them. In germline, CDR1 is SQVTM, CDR2 ANQGSEA.

This rearrangement joins TRBV27 to TRBJ2-1, with TRBD1 identical over 7 bases. With 6 bases clipped from V and 4 bases from J, the junction kept 15 bases outside the gene matches. This CDR3 contains 17 residues. Germline CDR1 MNHEY, CDR2 SMNVEV (reference sequence). The CDR3 coding sequence is TGTGCCAGCAGCCCCAGCACCGACAGGGTGAGGTACAATGAGCAGTTCTTC. It yields the protein CASSPSTDRVRYNEQFF.

The V gene is TRBV7-9, the J gene TRBJ1-3; 11 nucleotides align to TRBD1. This CDR3 has 18 residues. With V trimmed by 5 bases and J by 0 bases, 9 bases remained unmatched. The germline V gene encodes CDR1 SEHNR and CDR2 FQNEAQ (reference sequence). The CDR3 nucleotides read TGTGCCAGCAGCGGACAGGGGGCTCATTACATCTCTGGAAACACCATATATTTT. Translated, it gives CASSGQGAHYISGNTIYF.

This clone was seen a single time. The genes are TRBV4-1 and TRBJ1-4; D remains ambiguous. Trimming stripped 0 bases from V and 7 bases from J, with 6 bases between. Per the germline V gene, CDR1 is MGHRA and CDR2 is YSYEKL. The CDR3 runs 13 residues. The DNA of the CDR3 is TGCGCCAGCAGCCAAGAGAGGGTTGAAAAACTGTTTTTT. This sequence encodes CASSQERVEKLFF.

This clone was observed a few times. The genes are TRBV11-2 and TRBJ2-1; D possibly corresponds to TRBD2 (6 bases). V lost 4 bases to trimming and J lost 5 bases, with 21 bases between them. Germline CDR1 is SGHAT and CDR2 is FQNNGV. This CDR3 spans 17 amino acids. The CDR3 sequence is CASSSWDGGTVNNEQFF. For the CDR3, the DNA is TGTGCCAGCAGCTCATGGGACGGCGGGACCGTTAACAATGAGCAGTTCTTC.